This note documents a single T cell receptor (beta chain) sequence. This entry comes from a study of blood T cell repertoires in COVID-19. Study context: The United States, Italy and Spain were the sources of the acute and convalescent COVID-19 samples. Sample material is recorded as cDNA or gDNA derived from T cells, B-cell-depleted T cells, or PBMCs.

CDR1 is MDHEN and CDR2 is SYDVKM in the germline V gene. Losses at the gene ends were 7 bases for V and 0 bases for J; bases not matched to a gene: 3. This CDR3 is built from 14 residues. Per the authors' pipeline: Nucleated cell number was recorded as an estimate derived from reference gene primer amplification. The protocol was immunoSEQ multiplex PCR, while the TCRdb copy is restricted to in-frame clones and leaves out a portion. That table furnishes V, J and clone size, whereas the DNA furnished D and trimming. Of more than 70,000 clones listed, 88% are singletons. Material for sequencing was peripheral blood. The chain couples TRBV28 to TRBJ2-1; 7 bases fit TRBD1. The TCR was taken from a human donor in a cohort sampled during active COVID-19. CDR3 nucleotides: TGTGCCAGCAAGGGGGCGGGCTCCTACAATGAGCAGTTCTTC. Amino acid sequence: CASKGAGSYNEQFF.